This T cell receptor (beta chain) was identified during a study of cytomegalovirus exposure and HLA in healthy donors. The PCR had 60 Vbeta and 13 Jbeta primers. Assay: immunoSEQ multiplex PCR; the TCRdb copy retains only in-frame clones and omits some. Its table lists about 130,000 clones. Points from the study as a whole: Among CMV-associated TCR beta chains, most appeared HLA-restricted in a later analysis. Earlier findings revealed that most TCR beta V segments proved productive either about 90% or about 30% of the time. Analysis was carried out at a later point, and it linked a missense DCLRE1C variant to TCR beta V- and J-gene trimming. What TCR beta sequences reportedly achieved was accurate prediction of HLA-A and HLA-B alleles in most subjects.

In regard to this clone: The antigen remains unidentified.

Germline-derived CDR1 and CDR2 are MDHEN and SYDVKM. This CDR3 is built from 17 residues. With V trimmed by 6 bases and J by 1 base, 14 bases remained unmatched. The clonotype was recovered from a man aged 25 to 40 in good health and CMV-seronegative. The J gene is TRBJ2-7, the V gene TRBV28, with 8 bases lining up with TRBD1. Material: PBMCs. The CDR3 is CASRPLLDRGGSYEQYF. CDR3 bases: TGTGCCAGCAGGCCCCTCCTCGACAGGGGTGGTTCCTACGAGCAGTACTTC.